This entry lists 2 T cell receptor beta chains sequenced from one sample in a study of cytomegalovirus exposure and HLA in healthy donors. It was with 60 Vbeta and 13 Jbeta primers that the PCR ran. Assay used: immunoSEQ multiplex PCR; TCRdb lists only in-frame clones, some missing. The sample shows 140,000 to 150,000 clones, about 75% of them seen only once. The source material was PBMCs. These receptors were collected from a man younger than 40 in good health and CMV-seronegative.

This clone was observed a few times. V is TRBV19 and J is TRBJ1-1; unclear D gene. V shed 6 bases and J shed 8 bases, with 10 bases lying between them. The CDR3 is 11 amino acids. Germline CDR1 LNHDA, CDR2 SQIVND (reference sequence). The CDR3 DNA sequence: TGTGCCAGTAGACAGTCAACAGAAGCTTTCTTT. Protein product: CASRQSTEAFF. Full variable domain (remainder filled in from reference TRBV19 and TRBJ1-1): DGGITQSPKYLFRKEGQNVTLSCEQNLNHDAMYWYRQDPGQGLRLIYYSQIVNDFQKGDIAEGYSVSREKKESFPLTVTSAQKNPTAFYLCASRQSTEAFFGQGTRLTVV.

This chain links TRBV29-1 with TRBJ2-3, with TRBD2 matching 8 bases. Germline V gene lookup returns CDR1 SQVTM and CDR2 ANQGSEA. The ends lost 7 bases at V and 2 bases at J; junction bases unmatched: 8. The CDR3 consists of 14 residues. CDR3 protein: CSAQAGDSTDTQYF. In nucleotides, the CDR3 is TGCAGCGCACAAGCGGGAGACTCCACAGATACGCAGTATTTT.